This is a list of T cell receptor beta chains from one sample in a study of CD8 T cells in Susac syndrome. TCRdb called the immunoSEQ multiplex PCR reads again in MiXCR, with one record for every CDR3 protein. The profile shows just over 300,000 distinct CDR3 sequences, 90% to 95% of them singletons. What was sequenced was CD4+ T cells from PBMCs. The receptors originated from a human donor with multiple sclerosis. The CDR3 runs from the conserved cysteine through the conserved F or W. Each record gives: J gene, V gene, D gene, CDR3 length, clone size, CDR3 protein, CDR3 DNA. D genes are given only for firm matches. Size values are once, few and many counts, or a class for expanded clones, and some rows have none.

>TRBJ2-1|TRBV14|TRBD2|18|-
CASSPEGWGSGTYNEQFF
TGTGCCAGCAGCCCTGAAGGGTGGGGGAGCGGGACCTACAATGAGCAGTTCTTC
>TRBJ2-2|TRBV30|-|13|-
CAWSPPLARELFF
TGTGCCTGGAGTCCCCCCCTTGCACGGGAGCTGTTTTTT
>TRBJ1-1|TRBV12-3/TRBV12-4|TRBD1|15|-
CASSLAGTASTEAFF
TGTGCCAGCAGTTTAGCGGGGACAGCCTCCACTGAAGCTTTCTTT
>TRBJ1-1|TRBV19|-|13|-
CASSISLNTEAFF
TGTGCCAGTAGTATTTCTCTGAACACTGAAGCTTTCTTT
>TRBJ2-3|TRBV5-1|TRBD2|18|-
CASSFPRSGRAFISTQYF
TGCGCCAGCAGCTTCCCCCGAAGCGGGAGGGCCTTCATTAGTACGCAGTATTTT
>TRBJ2-1|TRBV19|TRBD2|16|once
CASSIAGAGGPNEQFF
TGTGCCAGTAGTATAGCAGGAGCGGGAGGACCCAATGAGCAGTTCTTC
>TRBJ2-7|TRBV10-3|TRBD1|15|-
CAISESGQGVYEQYF
TGTGCCATCAGTGAGTCGGGACAGGGGGTCTACGAGCAGTACTTC
>TRBJ2-2|TRBV5-1|-|15|once
CASSFGHRSSGELFF
TGCGCCAGCAGCTTTGGGCACAGATCCTCCGGGGAGCTGTTTTTT
>TRBJ1-2|TRBV7-9|-|14|-
CASSDSGADYGYTF
TGTGCCAGCAGCGACTCCGGGGCTGACTATGGCTACACCTTC
>TRBJ1-5|TRBV4-2|-|15|few
CASARSWAVDQPQHF
TGTGCCAGCGCCCGCTCCTGGGCGGTTGATCAGCCCCAGCATTTT
>TRBJ2-3|TRBV20-1|-|15|-
CSAPLPGQATDTQYF
TGCAGTGCTCCTTTACCGGGACAAGCCACAGATACGCAGTATTTT
>TRBJ2-5|TRBV20-1|-|12|-
CSASSQSETQYF
TGCAGTGCTAGTTCCCAGTCGGAGACCCAGTACTTC
>TRBJ2-5|TRBV6-2/TRBV6-3|-|15|-
CASRLQGRAQETQYF
TGTGCCAGCAGATTACAGGGACGGGCACAAGAGACCCAGTACTTC
>TRBJ2-3|TRBV12-3/TRBV12-4|-|13|few
CASSLQGPDTQYF
TGTGCCAGCAGTTTGCAGGGTCCAGATACGCAGTATTTT
>TRBJ2-7|TRBV30|-|13|-
CAWSRTAVYEQYF
TGTGCCTGGAGTAGGACAGCCGTCTACGAGCAGTACTTC
>TRBJ2-2|TRBV2|-|13|-
CASSSKHRTELFF
TGTGCCAGCAGTTCCAAGCACCGGACGGAGCTGTTTTTT
>TRBJ1-6|TRBV29-1|TRBD1|13|-
CSVRQGNNSPLHF
TGCAGCGTCCGACAGGGAAATAATTCACCCCTCCACTTT
>TRBJ2-6|TRBV6-1|-|15|-
CASKRGARGANVLTF
TGTGCCAGCAAAAGGGGGGCGCGAGGGGCCAACGTCCTGACTTTC
>TRBJ2-5|TRBV29-1|-|13|once
CSVDGPWGETQYF
TGCAGCGTTGATGGACCATGGGGGGAGACCCAGTACTTC
>TRBJ2-7|TRBV18|-|14|few
CASSSDRGSYEQYF
TGTGCCAGCTCATCGGACAGAGGTTCCTACGAGCAGTACTTC
>TRBJ2-7|TRBV30|-|13|-
CAWTGSYPLEQYF
TGTGCCTGGACAGGAAGCTACCCCCTCGAGCAGTACTTC
>TRBJ2-7|TRBV5-5|TRBD1|18|-
CASSRMGQGARGAHEQYF
TGTGCCAGCAGCCGGATGGGACAGGGGGCGCGAGGGGCCCACGAGCAGTACTTC
>TRBJ1-1|TRBV7-8|TRBD1|18|-
CASSLGTGRRHIVAEAFF
TGTGCCAGCAGCTTAGGGACAGGGAGAAGACATATAGTCGCTGAAGCTTTCTTT
>TRBJ2-5|TRBV3-1|-|12|-
CASSQEVETQYF
TGTGCCAGCAGCCAAGAAGTAGAGACCCAGTACTTC
>TRBJ2-7|TRBV20-1|TRBD1|16|-
CSARDPTGGAFYEQYF
TGCAGTGCTAGAGATCCGACAGGGGGCGCTTTCTACGAGCAGTACTTC
>TRBJ2-5|TRBV3-1|-|12|few
CASRQGGETQYF
TGTGCCAGCAGACAGGGAGGGGAGACCCAGTACTTC
>TRBJ2-1|TRBV6-2/TRBV6-3|TRBD1|14|-
CASSYGDRVNEQFF
TGTGCCAGCAGTTACGGGGACAGGGTCAATGAGCAGTTCTTC
>TRBJ1-1|TRBV30|-|14|-
CAWSRLGGGAEAFF
TGTGCCTGGAGCCGGCTGGGCGGTGGCGCTGAAGCTTTCTTT
>TRBJ2-5|TRBV7-2|-|14|-
CASSHSGVGETQYF
TGTGCCAGCAGCCATTCAGGGGTTGGAGAGACCCAGTACTTC
>TRBJ2-2|TRBV25-1|TRBD1|15|-
CASSYAGTGTGELFF
TGTGCCAGCAGCTATGCCGGGACAGGGACCGGGGAGCTGTTTTTT
>TRBJ1-5|TRBV3-1|TRBD1|12|-
CASATGSGPQHF
TGTGCCAGCGCGACAGGGTCTGGGCCCCAGCATTTT
>TRBJ2-3|TRBV12-3/TRBV12-4|TRBD1|16|once
CASSLSLQGAGDTQYF
TGTGCCAGCAGTTTATCCCTCCAGGGGGCAGGAGATACGCAGTATTTT
>TRBJ2-1|TRBV11-2|TRBD2|15|-
CASRLSLADYNEQFF
TGTGCCAGCAGATTAAGCCTAGCGGACTACAATGAGCAGTTCTTC
>TRBJ1-1|TRBV27|-|12|-
CASSRNRAEAFF
TGTGCCAGCAGTCGCAACAGGGCTGAAGCTTTCTTT
>TRBJ1-2|TRBV20-1|-|12|once
CSARDRVQGCTF
TGCAGTGCTAGAGACAGGGTTCAAGGTTGCACCTTC
>TRBJ1-6|TRBV20-1|-|12|-
CSALAGNSPLHF
TGCAGTGCCCTAGCGGGGAATTCACCCCTCCACTTT
>TRBJ2-5|TRBV7-2|-|14|-
CASSLYPGQETQYF
TGTGCCAGCAGCTTATACCCCGGCCAAGAGACCCAGTACTTC
>TRBJ1-2|TRBV2|TRBD1|14|-
CASSGDRAPYGYTF
TGTGCCAGCAGTGGTGACAGGGCACCCTATGGCTACACCTTC
>TRBJ1-1|TRBV7-2|-|14|-
CASSLAQVNTEAFF
TGTGCCAGCAGCCTCGCACAGGTGAACACTGAAGCTTTCTTT
>TRBJ2-7|TRBV5-1|-|14|-
CASSSAYSTYEQYF
TGCGCCAGCAGCTCCGCGTACAGCACCTACGAGCAGTACTTC
>TRBJ2-3|TRBV20-1|-|13|-
CSARRTGADTQYF
TGCAGTGCTAGAAGGACTGGGGCCGATACGCAGTATTTT
>TRBJ2-3|TRBV29-1|TRBD2|15|-
CSVAISGGTADTQYF
TGCAGCGTTGCGATATCGGGAGGAACTGCAGATACGCAGTATTTT
>TRBJ2-3|TRBV19|-|16|once
CASSIAGRYVTDTQYF
TGTGCCAGTAGTATAGCTGGCAGGTATGTTACAGATACGCAGTATTTT
>TRBJ2-7|TRBV7-9|TRBD2|14|-
CASSFGRETHEQYF
TGTGCCAGCAGCTTTGGGCGGGAGACCCACGAGCAGTACTTC
>TRBJ2-5|TRBV24-1|-|15|-
CATSARSASQETQYF
TGTGCCACCAGTGCGCGATCGGCGAGCCAAGAGACCCAGTACTTC
>TRBJ1-2|TRBV4-1|-|13|few
CASSQAGDYGYTF
TGCGCCAGCAGCCAAGCAGGGGACTATGGCTACACCTTC
>TRBJ2-5|TRBV5-1|TRBD2|16|-
CASGTLAGVIGETQYF
TGCGCCAGCGGAACCCTAGCGGGAGTCATTGGGGAGACCCAGTACTTC
>TRBJ1-2|TRBV7-3|-|13|-
CASSLSSGYGYTF
TGTGCCAGCAGCTTATCCTCAGGTTATGGCTACACCTTC
>TRBJ1-1|TRBV30|-|13|-
CAWSVKSHTEAFF
TGTGCCTGGAGTGTAAAAAGCCACACTGAAGCTTTCTTT
>TRBJ2-3|TRBV29-1|-|13|few
CSVEGRASDTQYF
TGCAGCGTTGAGGGCAGGGCCTCAGATACGCAGTATTTT
>TRBJ2-3|TRBV30|TRBD2|17|-
CARSTSGSYNRGDTQYF
TGTGCCCGGAGTACTAGCGGGAGTTATAATCGGGGGGATACGCAGTATTTT
>TRBJ1-1|TRBV3-1|-|15|-
CASSPRLPGDTEAFF
TGTGCCAGCAGCCCCAGGTTGCCGGGGGACACTGAAGCTTTCTTT
>TRBJ1-3|TRBV14|-|15|-
CASSHQRGAGNTIYF
TGTGCCAGCAGCCATCAAAGGGGCGCTGGAAACACCATATATTTT
>TRBJ2-4|TRBV6-2/TRBV6-3|TRBD2|23|-
CASSYSFPGWTSPASGPKNIQYF
TGTGCCAGCAGTTACTCGTTCCCCGGCTGGACCTCCCCGGCTAGCGGGCCCAAAAACATTCAGTACTTC
>TRBJ2-3|TRBV6-1|TRBD2|17|-
CASRPTGASGSTDTQYF
TGTGCCAGCAGACCAACCGGGGCTAGCGGGAGCACAGATACGCAGTATTTT